The T cell receptor (beta chain) under discussion was sequenced for a study of CD8+CD57+ T cells in acquired aplastic anemia. Study-level background: Average DNA yield from sorted CD4+ and CD8+ cells was approximately 3 ug. General observations from the study: Patients and controls had in common twenty-nine CD8+ CDR3 sequences. In CD8+ cells, Simpson's diversity showed no significant difference between patients and controls.

The CDR3 runs to 14 residues. Looked up from germline, CDR1 is SNHLY and CDR2 is FYNNEI. Trimming removed 6 bases from V and 3 bases from J; junction bases left unmatched: 4. Ten or more counts support this clonotype. The antigen remains undetermined. TCR beta VDJ and CDR3 profiling used genomic DNA as template. TCRdb called the reads again in MiXCR, with one record for every CDR3 protein. There are a few hundred thousand distinct CDR3 sequences in the sample; under 60% occur only once, and approximately 1.3% lies in the top ten. Only patients with CD8+CD57+ cell expansion on flow cytometry were chosen for sequencing. Every patient had severe acquired aplastic anemia.

This clonotype originated in a human donor with aplastic anemia. Sequencing was performed on sorted CD4+, CD8+, or CD8+CD57+ T cells (not recorded which) from PBMCs. The chain links TRBV2 to TRBJ2-2; 7 positions match TRBD1. CDR3 loop: CASRQTGDTGELFF. CDR3 DNA sequence: TGTGCCAGCAGGCAAACAGGGGACACCGGGGAGCTGTTTTTT.